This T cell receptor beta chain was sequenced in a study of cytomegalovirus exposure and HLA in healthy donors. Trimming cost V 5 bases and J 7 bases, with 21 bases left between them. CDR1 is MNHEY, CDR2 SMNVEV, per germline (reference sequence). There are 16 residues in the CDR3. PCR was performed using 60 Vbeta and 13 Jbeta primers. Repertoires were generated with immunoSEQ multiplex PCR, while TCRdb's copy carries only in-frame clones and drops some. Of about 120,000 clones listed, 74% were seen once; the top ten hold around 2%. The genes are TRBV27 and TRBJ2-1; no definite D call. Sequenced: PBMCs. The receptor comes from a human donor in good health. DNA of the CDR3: TGTGCCAGCAGTCCCTACCCACCCCTCACTACAAATGAGCAGTTCTTC. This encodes CASSPYPPLTTNEQFF.